The following is a T cell receptor beta chain sequence with its context. As yet, its antigen is unknown. The data are from a study of OX40 agonist ivuxolimab in advanced cancers. Study conclusions and caveats: CD8+ T cells (on average) carried more expanded clones than CD4+ T cells.

Some clones are missing from TCRdb's copy, which holds only in-frame ones; the method was immunoSEQ multiplex PCR. Here the sample spans over 45,000 clones, 80% to 90% being singletons. Germline V gene data show CDR1 as MNHNS and CDR2 as SASEGT. Losses at the gene ends were 5 bases for V and 6 bases for J; bases not matched to a gene: 7. The CDR3 loop spans 14 amino acids. The chain combines TRBV6-1 with TRBJ1-2; 9 nucleotides align to TRBD1. The sample was CD4+ or CD8+ T cells sorted from blood, taken in a trial of the OX40 agonist ivuxolimab. The clonotype was recovered from an adult with an advanced solid tumor such as melanoma, head and neck, liver or kidney cancer. CDR3 nucleotide sequence: TGTGCCAGCAGTCCGACAGGGGGTTTCGATGGCTACACCTTC. It codes for CASSPTGGFDGYTF.